These 8 T cell receptor beta chains came from one sample sequenced in a study of OX40 agonist ivuxolimab in advanced cancers. The protocol was immunoSEQ multiplex PCR, while the TCRdb copy is restricted to in-frame clones and leaves out a portion. The profile shows about 85,000 clones, roughly 87% of them singletons. This specimen consisted of CD4+ or CD8+ T cells sorted from blood, obtained in a trial of the OX40 agonist ivuxolimab. These receptors were taken from an adult with an advanced solid tumor such as melanoma, head and neck, liver or kidney cancer.

The chain employs TRBV5-6 and TRBJ1-5, with unresolved D. In germline, CDR1 is SGHDT, CDR2 YYEEEE. The CDR3 extends over 15 amino acids. Trimming took off 0 bases at V and 4 bases at J, with 11 bases between the two ends. The CDR3 loop reads CASSLGLGGNQPQHF. The CDR3 coding sequence is TGTGCCAGCAGCTTGGGCCTGGGAGGGAATCAGCCCCAGCATTTT.

The chain joins TRBV11-2 to TRBJ1-2; D remains ambiguous. With 0 bases removed from V and 4 bases from J, the gap between germline ends came to 9 bases. The CDR3 runs to 14 residues. Germline loops: CDR1 SGHAT, CDR2 FQNNGV. CDR3 loop: CASSLESRVYGYTF. Here the CDR3 DNA reads TGTGCCAGCAGCTTAGAGTCGCGAGTCTATGGCTACACCTTC. Full variable domain (rest looked up from reference TRBV11-2 and TRBJ1-2): EAGVAQSPRYKIIEKRQSVAFWCNPISGHATLYWYQQILGQGPKLLIQFQNNGVVDDSQLPKDRFSAERLKGVDSTLKIQPAKLEDSAVYLCASSLESRVYGYTFGSGTRLTVV.

This sequence joins TRBV28 and TRBJ2-7; weak D call: TRBD2 (7 bases). From germline, CDR1 is MDHEN and CDR2 SYDVKM. This CDR3 contains 17 residues. The V end lost 6 bases, the J end lost 6 bases, and 27 bases lay between the germline ends. In DNA, the CDR3 is TGTGCCAGCAGAAAAGGGGGGGCGCAGGGGAGGGTCTCCGAGCAGTACGTC. It is translated as CASRKGGAQGRVSEQYV.

The sample holds a few counts of this clone. The chain uses TRBV7-3 and TRBJ2-7; D call uncertain. Germline V gene data show CDR1 as SGHTA and CDR2 as FQGTGA. This CDR3 comprises 13 residues. Trimming shortened V by 1 base and J by 5 bases, and 9 bases separated the two germline ends. CDR3 in DNA: TGTGCCAGCAGCTTAAAGGTCGGCCACGAGCAGTACTTC. Its translation is CASSLKVGHEQYF.

The V call is TRBV28, the J call TRBJ1-1; D is possibly TRBD1 (5 bases). CDR1 is MDHEN and CDR2 is SYDVKM in the germline V gene. V dropped 8 bases and J dropped 1 base, with 11 bases sitting between them. This CDR3 contains 13 residues. The CDR3 nucleotides are TGTGCCAGCTTCCGAGGGGAGAACACTGAAGCTTTCTTT. This codes for CASFRGENTEAFF.

The chain combines TRBV7-9 with TRBJ1-1, with D tentatively TRBD1 (5 bases). Trimming removed 2 bases at V and 1 base at J, with 8 bases between. CDR1 is SEHNR and CDR2 is FQNEAQ in the germline V gene (reference sequence). This CDR3 is 14 amino acids long. The CDR3 DNA is TGTGCCAGCAGCTTAATCAGGGCGAACACTGAAGCTTTCTTT. It translates to CASSLIRANTEAFF.

The CDR3 is CARSQGGGRYNEQFF. The CDR3 nucleotides are TGTGCCAGAAGCCAGGGCGGTGGGAGATACAATGAGCAGTTCTTC. The V and J genes are TRBV5-3 and TRBJ2-1; TRBD1 or TRBD2 may be the D gene (5 bases each). TRBV5-3 is an ORF for which the function is uncertain. The CDR3 spans 15 residues. V was shortened by 4 bases and J by 4 bases, with 15 bases between the two germline ends.

The chain is built from TRBV28 and TRBJ2-3; D may be TRBD2 (6 bases). The germline V gene encodes CDR1 MDHEN and CDR2 SYDVKM. Trimming removed 2 bases from V and 1 base from J, with 7 bases in between. The CDR3 extends over 14 amino acids. The CDR3 DNA reads as TGTGCCAGCAGTTTAACTAGCCGCACAGATACGCAGTATTTT. Translating it yields CASSLTSRTDTQYF.